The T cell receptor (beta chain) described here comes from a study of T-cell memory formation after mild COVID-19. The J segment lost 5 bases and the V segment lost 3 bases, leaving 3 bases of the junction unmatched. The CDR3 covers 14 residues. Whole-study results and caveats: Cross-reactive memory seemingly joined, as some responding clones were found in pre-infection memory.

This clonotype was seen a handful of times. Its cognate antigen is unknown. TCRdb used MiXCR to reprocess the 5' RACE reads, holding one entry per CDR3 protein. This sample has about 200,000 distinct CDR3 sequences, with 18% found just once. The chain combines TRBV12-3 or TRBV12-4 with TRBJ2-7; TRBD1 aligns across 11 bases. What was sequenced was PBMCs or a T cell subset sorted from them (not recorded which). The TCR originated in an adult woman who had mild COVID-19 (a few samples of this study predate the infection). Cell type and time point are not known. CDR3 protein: CASSLSGQGDEQYF. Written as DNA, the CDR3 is TGTGCCAGCAGTTTGTCGGGACAGGGGGACGAGCAGTACTTC.